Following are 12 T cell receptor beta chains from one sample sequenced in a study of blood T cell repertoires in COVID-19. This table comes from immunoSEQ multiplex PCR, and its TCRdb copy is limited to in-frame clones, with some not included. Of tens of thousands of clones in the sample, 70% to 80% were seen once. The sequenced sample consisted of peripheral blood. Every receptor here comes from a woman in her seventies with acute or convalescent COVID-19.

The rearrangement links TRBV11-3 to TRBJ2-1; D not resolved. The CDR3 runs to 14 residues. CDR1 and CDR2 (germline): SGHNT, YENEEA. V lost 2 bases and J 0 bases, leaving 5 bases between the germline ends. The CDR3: CASSLRSSYNEQFF. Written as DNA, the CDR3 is TGTGCCAGCAGCTTAAGGAGCTCCTACAATGAGCAGTTCTTC.

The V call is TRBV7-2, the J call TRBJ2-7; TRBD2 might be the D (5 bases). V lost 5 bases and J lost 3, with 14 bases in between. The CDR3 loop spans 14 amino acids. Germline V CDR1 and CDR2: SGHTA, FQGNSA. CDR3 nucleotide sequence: TGTGCCAGCAGCCCCGTGGCGGGTAACTACGAGCAGTACTTC. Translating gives CASSPVAGNYEQYF.

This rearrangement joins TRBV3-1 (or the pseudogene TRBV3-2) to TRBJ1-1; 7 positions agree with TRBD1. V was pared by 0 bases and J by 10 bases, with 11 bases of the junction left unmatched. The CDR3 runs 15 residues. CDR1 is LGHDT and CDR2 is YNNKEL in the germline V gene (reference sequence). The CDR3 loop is CASSQEGGGGQRAFF. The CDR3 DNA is TGTGCCAGCAGCCAAGAGGGCGGAGGGGGCCAGAGAGCTTTCTTT.

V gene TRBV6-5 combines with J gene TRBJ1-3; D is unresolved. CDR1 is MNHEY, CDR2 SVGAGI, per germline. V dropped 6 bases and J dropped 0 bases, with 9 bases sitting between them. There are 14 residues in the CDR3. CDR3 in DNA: TGTGCCAGCAGCTCTAAAGACTCTGGAAACACCATATATTTT. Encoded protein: CASSSKDSGNTIYF.

This CDR3 is CASSVEGQRKEKLFF. CDR3 nucleotide sequence: TGTGCCAGCAGCGTAGAAGGACAGAGGAAGGAAAAACTGTTTTTT. The chain joins TRBV9 to TRBJ1-4, with a possible D match to TRBD1 (6 bases). This CDR3 has 15 amino acids. With 0 bases removed from V and 8 bases from J, the gap between germline ends came to 14 bases. Germline V lookup: CDR1 SGDLS, CDR2 YYNGEE.

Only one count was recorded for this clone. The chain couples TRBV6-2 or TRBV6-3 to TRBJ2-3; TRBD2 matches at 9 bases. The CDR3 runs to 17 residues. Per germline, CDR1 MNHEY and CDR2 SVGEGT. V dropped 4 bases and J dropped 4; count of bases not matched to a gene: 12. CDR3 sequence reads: CASSSLLAAGGPDTQYF. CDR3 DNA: TGTGCCAGCAGTTCACTCCTTGCGGCGGGAGGGCCAGATACGCAGTATTTT.

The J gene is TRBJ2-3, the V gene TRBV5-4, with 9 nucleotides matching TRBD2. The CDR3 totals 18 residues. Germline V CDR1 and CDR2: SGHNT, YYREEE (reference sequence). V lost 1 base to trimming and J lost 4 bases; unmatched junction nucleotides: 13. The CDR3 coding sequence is TGTGCCAGCAGCTTGTACGGTGGGGCGGGAGGGCCGTCAGATACGCAGTATTTT. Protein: CASSLYGGAGGPSDTQYF. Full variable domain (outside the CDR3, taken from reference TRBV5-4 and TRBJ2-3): ETGVTQSPTHLIKTRGQQVTLRCSSQSGHNTVSWYQQALGQGPQFIFQYYREEENGRGNFPPRFSGLQFPNYSSELNVNALELDDSALYLCASSLYGGAGGPSDTQYFGPGTRLTVL.

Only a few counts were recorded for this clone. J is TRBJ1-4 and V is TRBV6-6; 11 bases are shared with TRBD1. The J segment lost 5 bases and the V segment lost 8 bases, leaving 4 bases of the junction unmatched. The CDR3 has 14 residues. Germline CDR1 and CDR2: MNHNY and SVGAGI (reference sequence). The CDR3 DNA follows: TGTGCCAGCGTATGGACAGGGGGCAATGAAAAACTGTTTTTT. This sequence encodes CASVWTGGNEKLFF.

The CDR3 is CASSDLSGPTQYNEQFF. The CDR3 DNA follows: TGTGCCAGCAGTGACCTAAGCGGGCCGACCCAGTACAATGAGCAGTTCTTC. The V gene is TRBV6-1, the J gene TRBJ2-1; possibly TRBD2 for D (6 bases). The germline V and J ends were trimmed by 3 bases and 4 bases, with 19 bases remaining between them. The CDR3 sequence is 17 residues long. Germline-derived CDR1 and CDR2 are MNHNS and SASEGT.

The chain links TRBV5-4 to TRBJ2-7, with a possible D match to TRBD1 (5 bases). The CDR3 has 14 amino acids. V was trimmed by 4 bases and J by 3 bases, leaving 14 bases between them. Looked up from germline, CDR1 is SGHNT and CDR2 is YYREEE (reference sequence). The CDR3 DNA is TGTGCCAGCAGCACGACCACCAGGGTCTACGAGCAGTACTTC. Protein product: CASSTTTRVYEQYF.

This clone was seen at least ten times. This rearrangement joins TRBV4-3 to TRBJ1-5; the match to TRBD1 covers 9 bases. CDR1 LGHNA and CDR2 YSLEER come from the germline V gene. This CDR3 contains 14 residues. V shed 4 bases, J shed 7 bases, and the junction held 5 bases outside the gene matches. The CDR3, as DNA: TGCGCCAGCAGCCCGGGGACAGGGAACCAGCCCCAGCATTTT. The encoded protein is CASSPGTGNQPQHF.

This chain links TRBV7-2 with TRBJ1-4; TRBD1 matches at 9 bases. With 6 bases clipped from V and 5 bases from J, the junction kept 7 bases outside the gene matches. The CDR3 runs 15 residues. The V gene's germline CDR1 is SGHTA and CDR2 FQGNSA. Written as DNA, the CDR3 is TGTGCCAGCAGACGGACCGGGACAGGGAATGAAAAACTGTTTTTT. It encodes CASRRTGTGNEKLFF.